The clone carrying this T cell receptor (beta chain) was seen ten or more times. CDR3 length: 16 amino acids. From germline, CDR1 is PRHDT and CDR2 FYEKMQ (reference sequence). The V end was cut by 1 base, the J end by 4 bases, with 16 bases between. The data stem from a study of shared clonotypes between healthy human individuals. This table comes from immunoSEQ multiplex PCR, and its TCRdb copy is limited to in-frame clones, with some not included. Of nearly 500,000 clones detected, 76% appear once; the ten largest clones hold 10% to 15%. The chain recombines TRBV13 with TRBJ1-1; TRBD1 is a possible D gene (6 bases). The sample was PBMCs. This clonotype originated in a woman in her thirties or forties in good health. Some clones in this sample may be carry-over from other donors' samples. CDR3 in amino acids: CASSLVGAGDSTEAFF. The DNA for the CDR3 is TGTGCCAGCAGCTTAGTGGGGGCAGGGGATAGCACTGAAGCTTTCTTT.